This T cell receptor (beta chain) was documented in a study of lung T cells in sarcoidosis with Löfgren's syndrome. Trimming removed 3 bases at V and 5 bases at J, with 7 bases between. The CDR3 is 12 residues long. The germline V gene has CDR1 SEHNR and CDR2 FQNEAQ (reference sequence). This clonotype came up many times. The antigen is undetermined. Study-level points and caveats: Löfgren's syndrome patients reportedly showed greatest TRAV12-1 and TRBV2 expansion versus controls. Shared TRAV12-1 and TRBV2 CDR3 motifs were reported across several patients.

Each CDR3 protein gets one entry after TCRdb re-called the reads with MiXCR. The sample comprises about 19,000 distinct CDR3 sequences, roughly a fifth of which are singletons, and roughly 0.77% rests with the top ten. The chain couples TRBV7-9 to TRBJ1-1; possible D gene TRBD1, 5 bases. The sequence came from a human donor with sarcoidosis (Löfgren's syndrome or another form), or a control subject (not recorded which). The sample comprised CD4+ T cells from bronchoalveolar lavage. The CDR3 DNA is TGTGCCAGCAGCTTGGGACTAACTGAAGCTTTCTTT. It specifies CASSLGLTEAFF.